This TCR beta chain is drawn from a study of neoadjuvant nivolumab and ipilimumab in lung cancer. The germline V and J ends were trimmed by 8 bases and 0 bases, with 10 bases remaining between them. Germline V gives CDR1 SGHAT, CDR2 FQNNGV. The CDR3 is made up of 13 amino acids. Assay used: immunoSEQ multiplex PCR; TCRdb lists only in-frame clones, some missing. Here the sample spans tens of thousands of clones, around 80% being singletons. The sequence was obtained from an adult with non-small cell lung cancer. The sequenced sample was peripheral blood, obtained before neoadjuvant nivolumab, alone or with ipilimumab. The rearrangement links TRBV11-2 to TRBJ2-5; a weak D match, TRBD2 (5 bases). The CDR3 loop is CASAPGYQETQYF. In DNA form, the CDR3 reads TGTGCCAGCGCCCCGGGGTACCAAGAGACCCAGTACTTC.